A selection of T cell receptor beta chains follows, all from one sample in a study of CD8 T cells in ankylosing spondylitis. Each CDR3 protein gets one entry after TCRdb re-called the 5' RACE reads with MiXCR. Of about 160,000 distinct CDR3 sequences in the sample, approximately 16% were seen once. The specimen was blood, either unsorted or a sorted T cell fraction (not recorded which). The receptor set was obtained from a male donor with ankylosing spondylitis or in good health (not recorded which). The CDR3 runs from the conserved cysteine through the conserved F or W. D genes are given only for firm matches. For some rows the clone size is stated as once, few or many, or as a class when expanded; others skip it.

J: TRBJ2-7; D: TRBD2; V: TRBV5-1; size: many; DNA: TGCGCCAGCAGCTTGACTAGCGGGAGGAGCGAGCAGTACTTC; CDR3: CASSLTSGRSEQYF
J: TRBJ2-7; D: TRBD1; V: TRBV5-1; size: -; DNA: TGCGCCAGCAGCGCCGGGACAGGGAGCTCCTACGAGCAGTACTTC; CDR3: CASSAGTGSSYEQYF
J: TRBJ2-7; D: TRBD1; V: TRBV5-6; size: many; DNA: TGTGCCAGCAGCTTTCGGACAGGGAATAACTACGAGCAGTACTTC; CDR3: CASSFRTGNNYEQYF
J: TRBJ2-5; D: -; V: TRBV10-3; size: few; DNA: TGTGCCATCAGTGAATTAGCGGAAGAGACCCAGTACTTC; CDR3: CAISELAEETQYF
J: TRBJ2-7; D: -; V: TRBV5-6; size: many; DNA: TGTGCCAGCAGCTTTACTCCCCACGAGCAGTACTTC; CDR3: CASSFTPHEQYF
J: TRBJ1-1; D: -; V: TRBV12-3/TRBV12-4; size: -; DNA: TGTGCCAGCAGTTGGACGGGTTTAGGCACTGAAGCTTTCTTT; CDR3: CASSWTGLGTEAFF
J: TRBJ2-7; D: -; V: TRBV20-1; size: many; DNA: TGCAGTGCCCACAAGGACTATACCTACGAGCAGTACTTC; CDR3: CSAHKDYTYEQYF
J: TRBJ1-5; D: -; V: TRBV5-5; size: many; DNA: TGTGCCAGCAGCTTGACAGGGACGGTTAGCAATCAGCCCCAGCATTTT; CDR3: CASSLTGTVSNQPQHF
J: TRBJ2-6; D: -; V: TRBV11-2; size: few; DNA: TGTGCCAGCAGCGACAGAACAGGAGTTTCTGGGGCCAACGTCCTGACTTTC; CDR3: CASSDRTGVSGANVLTF
J: TRBJ2-7; D: TRBD2; V: TRBV27; size: few; DNA: TGTGCCAGCAGTTTTTCGACTAGCGGGTTCTACGAGCAGTACTTC; CDR3: CASSFSTSGFYEQYF
J: TRBJ2-2; D: -; V: TRBV28; size: -; DNA: TGTGCCAGTTTTTTCACCGGGGAGCTGTTTTTT; CDR3: CASFFTGELFF
J: TRBJ2-5; D: -; V: TRBV11-2; size: few; DNA: TGTGCCAGCAGCCCTAGTACGAGGGGACACGAAGAGACCCAGTACTTC; CDR3: CASSPSTRGHEETQYF
J: TRBJ2-1; D: TRBD2; V: TRBV29-1; size: -; DNA: TGCAGCGGATCCCTGGGGCGGGGGTCGAGCTCCTACAATGAGCAGTTCTTC; CDR3: CSGSLGRGSSSYNEQFF
J: TRBJ1-5; D: -; V: TRBV9; size: many; DNA: TGTGCCAGCAGCATTGGGGCCGGGACGGATAGCAATCAGCCCCAGCATTTT; CDR3: CASSIGAGTDSNQPQHF
J: TRBJ2-7; D: TRBD2; V: TRBV28; size: -; DNA: TGTGCCAGCAGTCCAGGACTAGCGGCGTCCTACGAGCAGTACTTC; CDR3: CASSPGLAASYEQYF
J: TRBJ2-7; D: -; V: TRBV5-1; size: many; DNA: TGCGCCAGCAGCTTGATCCCCGGGTCACCCTACGAGCAGTACTTC; CDR3: CASSLIPGSPYEQYF
J: TRBJ1-2; D: -; V: TRBV24-1; size: few; DNA: TGTGCCACCAGTGATTCCCGTAGGTACCCCTATGGCTACACCTTC; CDR3: CATSDSRRYPYGYTF
J: TRBJ1-3; D: -; V: TRBV29-1; size: -; DNA: TGCAGCGTTGTAATTGAAAACACCATATATTTT; CDR3: CSVVIENTIYF
J: TRBJ1-1; D: TRBD1; V: TRBV5-6; size: -; DNA: TGTGCCAGCAGCATGGACAGGGTTGGCACTGAAGCTTTCTTT; CDR3: CASSMDRVGTEAFF
J: TRBJ1-2; D: TRBD1; V: TRBV28; size: -; DNA: TGTGCCAGCAGTTCGGACAGGGGCCCCTCCTACACCTTC; CDR3: CASSSDRGPSYTF
J: TRBJ1-2; D: -; V: TRBV5-1; size: many; DNA: TGCGCCAGCAGCTTGGCCGCGGTTAACTATGGCTACACCTTC; CDR3: CASSLAAVNYGYTF
J: TRBJ2-1; D: -; V: TRBV20-1; size: many; DNA: TGCAGTGCTAGAGATCTGGGCAGGGGAATCTACAATGAGCAGTTCTTC; CDR3: CSARDLGRGIYNEQFF
J: TRBJ1-1; D: -; V: TRBV5-1; size: many; DNA: TGCGCCAGCAGCCTTCTGAGGGCCCTGAACACTGAAGCTTTCTTT; CDR3: CASSLLRALNTEAFF
J: TRBJ2-1; D: -; V: TRBV12-3/TRBV12-4; size: -; DNA: TGTGCCAGCAGCTTTACGGACAGCTCGGAGCGGTTCTTC; CDR3: CASSFTDSSERFF
J: TRBJ2-1; D: -; V: TRBV6-5; size: -; DNA: TGTGCCAGCAGTCCAAACAGTGGCGAGCAGTTCTTC; CDR3: CASSPNSGEQFF
J: TRBJ1-1; D: -; V: TRBV7-9; size: few; DNA: TGTGCCAGCAGCTTGGCGAGCACTGAAGCTTTCTTT; CDR3: CASSLASTEAFF
J: TRBJ2-1; D: -; V: TRBV5-1; size: many; DNA: TGCGCCAGCAGCTTGGGCTATGAAAGCTCCTACAATGAGCAGTTCTTC; CDR3: CASSLGYESSYNEQFF
J: TRBJ2-2; D: TRBD2; V: TRBV12-3/TRBV12-4; size: many; DNA: TGTGCCAGCAGGCGGGGACTAGCGGGCTCGAACACCGGGGAGCTGTTTTTT; CDR3: CASRRGLAGSNTGELFF
J: TRBJ1-2; D: -; V: TRBV5-6; size: -; DNA: TGTGCCAGCAGACCGGACAGCATATATGGCTACACCTTC; CDR3: CASRPDSIYGYTF
J: TRBJ2-5; D: TRBD2; V: TRBV20-1; size: many; DNA: TGTACGGCAGCGGGAGCGGGAGAGACCCAGTACTTC; CDR3: CTAAGAGETQYF
J: TRBJ2-3; D: TRBD2; V: TRBV6-5; size: -; DNA: TGTGCCAGCAGTTCTCGACTAGCGGGAGGGCCAAGCACAGATACGCAGTATTTT; CDR3: CASSSRLAGGPSTDTQYF
J: TRBJ1-1; D: -; V: TRBV12-3/TRBV12-4; size: -; DNA: TGTGCCAGCAGTTTTTCACCCACTGAAGCTTTCTTT; CDR3: CASSFSPTEAFF
J: TRBJ2-1; D: -; V: TRBV5-5; size: -; DNA: TGTGCCAGCATCCCCAGCTCTCGCTCCTACAATGAGCAGTTCTTC; CDR3: CASIPSSRSYNEQFF
J: TRBJ1-2; D: TRBD1; V: TRBV25-1; size: few; DNA: TGTGCCAGCAGTGAGCCTTACAGGGGCAACTATGGCTACACCTTC; CDR3: CASSEPYRGNYGYTF
J: TRBJ2-3; D: -; V: TRBV11-2; size: few; DNA: TGTGCCAGCAGCTTCCGAGGATCAGATACGCAGTATTTT; CDR3: CASSFRGSDTQYF
J: TRBJ1-5; D: -; V: TRBV28; size: few; DNA: TGTGCCAGCGGCTCAAAAACGACCCGCAATCAGCCCCAGCATTTT; CDR3: CASGSKTTRNQPQHF
J: TRBJ2-7; D: TRBD1; V: TRBV7-9; size: -; DNA: TGTGCCAGCAGCTTCCGGGACAGTCACTACGAGCAGTACTTC; CDR3: CASSFRDSHYEQYF
J: TRBJ2-2; D: -; V: TRBV3-1; size: many; DNA: TGTGCCAGCAGAGTCGACCGGGGCGGACCGTTCACCGGGGAGCTGTTTTTT; CDR3: CASRVDRGGPFTGELFF
J: TRBJ2-5; D: -; V: TRBV5-1; size: once; DNA: TGCGCCAGCAGCTTGGAGGGCGCCCCGGTGGAGACCCAGTACTTC; CDR3: CASSLEGAPVETQYF
J: TRBJ1-6; D: -; V: TRBV12-3/TRBV12-4; size: -; DNA: TGTGCCAGCAGCGGGCATTCACCCCTCCACTTT; CDR3: CASSGHSPLHF
J: TRBJ2-2; D: TRBD2; V: TRBV5-1; size: -; DNA: TGCGCCTCCAGAGGAGGACTAGCGGGAGACATAGACACCGGGGAGCTGTTTTTT; CDR3: CASRGGLAGDIDTGELFF
J: TRBJ2-2; D: TRBD2; V: TRBV5-1; size: -; DNA: TGCGCCAACCAGGATGGAGGGAGGGCGAGCGGTTACGGGGAGCTGTTTTTT; CDR3: CANQDGGRASGYGELFF
J: TRBJ1-2; D: -; V: TRBV24-1; size: many; DNA: TGTGCCACCAGTGATTTCGGCAGGGAGGATGGCTACACCTTC; CDR3: CATSDFGREDGYTF
J: TRBJ2-5; D: -; V: TRBV5-4; size: many; DNA: TGTGCCAGCAGCCTGAGCAGCACAGTTACCGGGGAGACCCAGTACTTC; CDR3: CASSLSSTVTGETQYF